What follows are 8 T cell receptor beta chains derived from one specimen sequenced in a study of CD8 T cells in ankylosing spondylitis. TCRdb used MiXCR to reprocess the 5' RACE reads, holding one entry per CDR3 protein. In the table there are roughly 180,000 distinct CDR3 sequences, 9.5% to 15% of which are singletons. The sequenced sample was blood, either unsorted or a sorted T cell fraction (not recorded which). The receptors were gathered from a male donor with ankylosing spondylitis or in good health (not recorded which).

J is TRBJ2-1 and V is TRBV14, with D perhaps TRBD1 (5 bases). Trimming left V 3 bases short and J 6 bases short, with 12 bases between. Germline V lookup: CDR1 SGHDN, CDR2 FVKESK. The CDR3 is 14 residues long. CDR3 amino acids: CASSQAQGANEQFF. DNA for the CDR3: TGTGCCAGCAGCCAGGCTCAGGGTGCCAATGAGCAGTTCTTC.

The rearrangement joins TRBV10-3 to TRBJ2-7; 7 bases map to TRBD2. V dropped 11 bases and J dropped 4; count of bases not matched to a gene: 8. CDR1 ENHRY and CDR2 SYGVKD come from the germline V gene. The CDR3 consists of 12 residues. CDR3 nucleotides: TGTGCCGCCTGGGGGGGAGAATACGAGCAGTACTTC. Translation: CAAWGGEYEQYF.

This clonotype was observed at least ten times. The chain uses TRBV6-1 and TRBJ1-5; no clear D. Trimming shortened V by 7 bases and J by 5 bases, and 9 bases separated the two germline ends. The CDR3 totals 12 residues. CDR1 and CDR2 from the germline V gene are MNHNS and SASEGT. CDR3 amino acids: CASKSGYQPQHF. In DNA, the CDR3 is TGTGCCAGCAAAAGTGGCTATCAGCCCCAGCATTTT.

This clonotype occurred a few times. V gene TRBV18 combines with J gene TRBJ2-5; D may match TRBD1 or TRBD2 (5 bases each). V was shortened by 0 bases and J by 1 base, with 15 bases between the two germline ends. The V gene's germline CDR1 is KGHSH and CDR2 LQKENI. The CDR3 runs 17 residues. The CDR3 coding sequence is TGTGCCAGCTCACCACCAACCGTGGGGGTACTCCAAGAGACCCAGTACTTC. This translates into CASSPPTVGVLQETQYF.

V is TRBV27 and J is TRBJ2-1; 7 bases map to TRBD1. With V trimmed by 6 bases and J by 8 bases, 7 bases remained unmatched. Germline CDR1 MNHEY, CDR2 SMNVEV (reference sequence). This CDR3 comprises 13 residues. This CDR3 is CASSETGSDEQFF. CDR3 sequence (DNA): TGTGCCAGCAGCGAGACAGGGTCGGATGAGCAGTTCTTC.

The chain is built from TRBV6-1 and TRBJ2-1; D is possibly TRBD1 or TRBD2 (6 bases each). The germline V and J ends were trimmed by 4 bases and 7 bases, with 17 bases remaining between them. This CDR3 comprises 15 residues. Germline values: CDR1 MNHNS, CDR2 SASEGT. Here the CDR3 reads CASSVLGGPGNEQFF. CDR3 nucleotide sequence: TGTGCCAGCAGTGTTCTCGGGGGCCCTGGGAATGAGCAGTTCTTC.

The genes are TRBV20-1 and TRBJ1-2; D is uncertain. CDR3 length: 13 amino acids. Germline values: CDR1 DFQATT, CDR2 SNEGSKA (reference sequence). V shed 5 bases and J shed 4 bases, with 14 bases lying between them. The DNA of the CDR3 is TGCAGTGCTGCCGATGGCAACTCCTATGGCTACACCTTC. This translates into CSAADGNSYGYTF.

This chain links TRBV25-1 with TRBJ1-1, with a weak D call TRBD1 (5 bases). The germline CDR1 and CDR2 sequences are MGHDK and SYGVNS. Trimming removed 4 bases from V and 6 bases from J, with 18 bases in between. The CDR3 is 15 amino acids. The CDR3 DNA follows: TGTGCCAGCAGTGGAGTTATAGGGGAAGGTCCTGAAGCTTTCTTT. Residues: CASSGVIGEGPEAFF. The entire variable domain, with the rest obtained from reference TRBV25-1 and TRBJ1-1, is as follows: EADIYQTPRYLVIGTGKKITLECSQTMGHDKMYWYQQDPGMELHLIHYSYGVNSTEKGDLSSESTVSRIRTEHFPLTLESARPSHTSQYLCASSGVIGEGPEAFFGQGTRLTVV.